A single sample is the source of the 2 T cell receptor beta chains below, sequenced in a study of blood T cell repertoires in COVID-19. Assay: immunoSEQ multiplex PCR; the TCRdb copy retains only in-frame clones and omits some. Of roughly 50,000 clones listed, around 88% are singletons. The sequencing sample was made of peripheral blood. All receptors come from a woman aged 55-70 years with acute or convalescent COVID-19.

The chain is built from TRBV7-9 and TRBJ2-2; the match to TRBD2 covers 8 bases. The V gene end was trimmed by 3 bases and the J gene end by 3 bases; junction bases not matched to a gene: 9. This CDR3 region has 17 residues. Germline CDR1 is SEHNR and CDR2 is FQNEAQ (reference sequence). CDR3 region: CASSLQREWGDTGELFF. CDR3 DNA sequence: TGTGCCAGCAGCTTGCAGCGGGAGTGGGGGGACACCGGGGAGCTGTTTTTT.

The V and J genes are TRBV6-6 and TRBJ1-6; D unresolved. V lost 4 bases, J lost 5 bases, and 9 bases lay in between. Germline CDR1 is MNHNY and CDR2 is SVGAGI (reference sequence). The CDR3 is 14 amino acids. The CDR3 reads CASSSRENNSPLHF. In DNA, the CDR3 is TGTGCCAGCAGTTCCCGTGAGAATAATTCACCCCTCCACTTT.